This TCR beta chain was sequenced in a study of blood T cells in healthy people across ages. The sample holds a few counts of this clonotype. For the second PCR, which ran for roughly 7 to 11 cycles, a sample-barcoded 5' primer and a J-beta primer mix were used. Each CDR3 protein gets one entry after TCRdb re-called the 5' RACE reads with MiXCR. The data hold about 580,000 distinct CDR3 sequences, with roughly 48% observed a single time. Deletions cut 3 bases from V and 4 bases from J, with 11 bases between. The CDR3 consists of 13 residues. CDR1 and CDR2 from the germline V gene are SGDLS and YYNGEE.

The sequence came from a man at least 80 years old in good health. The rearrangement uses TRBV9 and TRBJ2-7; maybe TRBD1 (5 bases). The sequenced sample was blood. CDR3 loop: CASSETVGYEQYF. The CDR3 DNA reads TGTGCCAGCAGCGAGACAGTAGGATACGAGCAGTACTTC.